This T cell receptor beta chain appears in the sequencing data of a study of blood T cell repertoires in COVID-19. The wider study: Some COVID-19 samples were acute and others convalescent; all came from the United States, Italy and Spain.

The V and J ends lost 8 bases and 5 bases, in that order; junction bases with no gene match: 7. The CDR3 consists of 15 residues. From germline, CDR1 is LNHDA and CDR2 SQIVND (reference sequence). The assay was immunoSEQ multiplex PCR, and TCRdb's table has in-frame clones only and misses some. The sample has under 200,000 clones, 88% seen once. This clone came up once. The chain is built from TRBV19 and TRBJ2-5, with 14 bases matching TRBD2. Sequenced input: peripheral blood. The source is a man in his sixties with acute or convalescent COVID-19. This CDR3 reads CASPTSGGARETQYF. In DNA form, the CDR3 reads TGTGCCAGTCCGACTAGCGGGGGGGCCAGGGAGACCCAGTACTTC.